The sequence of this T cell receptor (beta chain) was determined in a study of technical replicates of blood from a handful of donors. CDR1 is SEHNR and CDR2 is FQNEAQ in the germline V gene (reference sequence). V was trimmed by 5 bases and J by 8 bases, leaving 18 bases between them. The CDR3 runs to 15 residues. Profiling relied on immunoSEQ multiplex PCR, and the TCRdb table lists in-frame clones only, not all of them. The top ten clones hold around 0.2% of a sample with 80,000 or so clones, about 96% of them seen once. Sequenced sample: T cells isolated from PBMCs. This receptor was identified in a human donor in good health. The rearrangement links TRBV7-9 to TRBJ1-4; D may be TRBD1 (5 bases). The CDR3 is CASSPGPHRGEKLFF. The CDR3 coding sequence is TGTGCCAGCAGCCCAGGGCCCCACCGGGGGGAAAAACTGTTTTTT.